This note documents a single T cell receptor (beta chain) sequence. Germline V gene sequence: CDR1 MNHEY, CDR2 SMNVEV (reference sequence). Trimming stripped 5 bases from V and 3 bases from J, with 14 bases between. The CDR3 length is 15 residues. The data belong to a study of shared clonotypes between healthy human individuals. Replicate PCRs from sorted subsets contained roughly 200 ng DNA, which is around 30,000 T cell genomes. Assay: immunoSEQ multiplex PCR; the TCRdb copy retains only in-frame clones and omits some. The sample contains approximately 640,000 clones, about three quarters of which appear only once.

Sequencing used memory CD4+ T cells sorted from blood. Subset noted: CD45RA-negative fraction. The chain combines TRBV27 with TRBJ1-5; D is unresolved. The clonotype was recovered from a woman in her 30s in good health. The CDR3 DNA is TGTGCCAGCAGTAGCTTCTCCAGAAACAATCAGCCCCAGCATTTT. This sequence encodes CASSSFSRNNQPQHF.